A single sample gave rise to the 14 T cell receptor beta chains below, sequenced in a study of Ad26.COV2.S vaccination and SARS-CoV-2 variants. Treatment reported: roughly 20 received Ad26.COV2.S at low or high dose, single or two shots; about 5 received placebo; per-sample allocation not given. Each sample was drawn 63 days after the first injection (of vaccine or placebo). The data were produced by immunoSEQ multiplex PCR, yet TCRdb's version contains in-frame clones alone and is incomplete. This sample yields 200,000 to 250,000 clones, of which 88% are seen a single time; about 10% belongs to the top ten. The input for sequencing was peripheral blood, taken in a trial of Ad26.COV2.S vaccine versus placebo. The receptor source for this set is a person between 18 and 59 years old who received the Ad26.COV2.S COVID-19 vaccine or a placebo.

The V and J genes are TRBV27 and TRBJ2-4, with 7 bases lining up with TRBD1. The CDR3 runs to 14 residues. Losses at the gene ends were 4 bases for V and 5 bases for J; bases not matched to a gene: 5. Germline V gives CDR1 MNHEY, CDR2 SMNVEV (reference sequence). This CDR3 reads CASSSTGAQNIQYF. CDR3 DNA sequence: TGTGCCAGCAGTTCAACAGGGGCTCAAAACATTCAGTACTTC.

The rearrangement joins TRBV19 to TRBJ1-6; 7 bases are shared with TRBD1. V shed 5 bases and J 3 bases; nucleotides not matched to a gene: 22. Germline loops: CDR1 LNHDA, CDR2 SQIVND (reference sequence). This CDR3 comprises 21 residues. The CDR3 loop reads CASSPPSGQTGPFLYNSPLHF. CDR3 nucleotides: TGTGCCAGTAGTCCCCCATCGGGACAGACGGGGCCTTTTCTCTATAATTCACCCCTCCACTTT. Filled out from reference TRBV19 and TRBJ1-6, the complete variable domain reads DGGITQSPKYLFRKEGQNVTLSCEQNLNHDAMYWYRQDPGQGLRLIYYSQIVNDFQKGDIAEGYSVSREKKESFPLTVTSAQKNPTAFYLCASSPPSGQTGPFLYNSPLHFGNGTRLTVT.

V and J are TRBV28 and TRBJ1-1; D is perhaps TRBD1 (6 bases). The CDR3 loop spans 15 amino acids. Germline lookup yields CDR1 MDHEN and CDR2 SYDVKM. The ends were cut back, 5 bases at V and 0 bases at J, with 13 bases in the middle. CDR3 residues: CASSTRQGLNTEAFF. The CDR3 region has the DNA TGTGCCAGCAGTACCCGTCAGGGGTTGAACACTGAAGCTTTCTTT.

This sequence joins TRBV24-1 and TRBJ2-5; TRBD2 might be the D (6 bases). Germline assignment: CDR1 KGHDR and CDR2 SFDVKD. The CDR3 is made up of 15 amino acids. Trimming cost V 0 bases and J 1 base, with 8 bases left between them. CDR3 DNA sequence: TGTGCCACCAGTGATTTGGGGGGGAGCCAAGAGACCCAGTACTTC. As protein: CATSDLGGSQETQYF.

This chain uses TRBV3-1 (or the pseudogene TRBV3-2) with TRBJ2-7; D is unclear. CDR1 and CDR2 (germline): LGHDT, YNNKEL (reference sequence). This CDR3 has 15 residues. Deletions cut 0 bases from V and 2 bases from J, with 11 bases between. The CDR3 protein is CASSQDAYGPYEQYF. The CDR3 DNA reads TGTGCCAGCAGCCAAGATGCATACGGGCCCTACGAGCAGTACTTC.

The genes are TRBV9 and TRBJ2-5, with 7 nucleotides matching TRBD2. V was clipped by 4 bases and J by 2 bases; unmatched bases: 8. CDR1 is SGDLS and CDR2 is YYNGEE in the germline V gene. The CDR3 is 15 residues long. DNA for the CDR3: TGTGCCAGCAGCACCGGGGGAGGGCAACAAGAGACCCAGTACTTC. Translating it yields CASSTGGGQQETQYF.

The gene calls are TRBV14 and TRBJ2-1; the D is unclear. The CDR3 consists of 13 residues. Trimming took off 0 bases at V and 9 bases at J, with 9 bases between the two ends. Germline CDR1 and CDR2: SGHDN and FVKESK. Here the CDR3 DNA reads TGTGCCAGCAGCCAAGATCTTGGAGCTGAGCAGTTCTTC. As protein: CASSQDLGAEQFF.

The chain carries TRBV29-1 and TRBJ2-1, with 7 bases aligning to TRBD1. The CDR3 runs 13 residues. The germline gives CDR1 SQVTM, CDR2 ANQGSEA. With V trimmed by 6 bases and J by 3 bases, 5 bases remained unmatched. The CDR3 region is CSVAQGRYNEQFF. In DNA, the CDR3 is TGCAGCGTAGCACAGGGGCGCTACAATGAGCAGTTCTTC.

The CDR3 coding sequence is TGTGCCAGCACGGAGCTGAATACGCAGTATTTT. It specifies CASTELNTQYF. The V call is TRBV2, the J call TRBJ2-3; D ambiguous. The V and J ends lost 7 bases and 7 bases respectively, with 9 bases between them. This CDR3 region has 11 residues. In germline, CDR1 is SNHLY, CDR2 FYNNEI.

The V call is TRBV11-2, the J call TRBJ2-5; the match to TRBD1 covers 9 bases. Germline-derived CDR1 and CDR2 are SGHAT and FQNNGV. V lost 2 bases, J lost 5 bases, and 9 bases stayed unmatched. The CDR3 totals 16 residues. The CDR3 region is CASSLWGQGVPETQYF. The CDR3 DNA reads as TGTGCCAGCAGCTTATGGGGACAGGGCGTCCCGGAGACCCAGTACTTC.

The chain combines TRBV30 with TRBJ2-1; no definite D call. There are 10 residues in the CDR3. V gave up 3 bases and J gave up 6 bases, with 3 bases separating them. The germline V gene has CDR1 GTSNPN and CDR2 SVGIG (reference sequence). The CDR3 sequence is CAWRSNEQFF. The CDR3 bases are TGTGCCTGGAGAAGCAATGAGCAGTTCTTC.

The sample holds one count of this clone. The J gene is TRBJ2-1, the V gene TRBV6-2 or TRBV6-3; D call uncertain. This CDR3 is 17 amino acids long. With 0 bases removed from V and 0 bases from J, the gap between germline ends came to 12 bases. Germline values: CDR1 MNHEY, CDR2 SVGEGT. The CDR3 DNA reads TGTGCCAGCAGTTACTCGACTCAGATAAACTCCTACAATGAGCAGTTCTTC. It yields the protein CASSYSTQINSYNEQFF.

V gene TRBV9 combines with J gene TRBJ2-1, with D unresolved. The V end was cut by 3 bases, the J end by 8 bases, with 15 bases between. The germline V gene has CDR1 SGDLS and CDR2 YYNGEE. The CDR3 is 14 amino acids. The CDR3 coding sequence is TGTGCCAGCAGCGGGTACAACTCATCCCATGAGCAGTTCTTC. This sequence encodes CASSGYNSSHEQFF.

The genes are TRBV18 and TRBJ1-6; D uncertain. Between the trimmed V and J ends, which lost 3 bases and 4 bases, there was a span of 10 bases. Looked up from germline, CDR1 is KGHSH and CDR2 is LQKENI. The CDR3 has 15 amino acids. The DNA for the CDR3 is TGTGCCAGCTCACCTCTGGACGTGTATAATTCACCCCTCCACTTT. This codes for CASSPLDVYNSPLHF.